This T cell receptor beta chain was obtained from a study of shared clonotypes between healthy human individuals (dated by TCRdb to about 2020). Context from the whole study: A couple of women and three men aged 18 to 49 years were included in the cohort. For each donor, CD4 naive and CD4 memory were each given three plates, CD8 naive was given two plates, and CD8 memory was given one plate. To estimate repertoire size and how much clonotypes are shared between individuals, the study performed deep sequencing of blood TCR repertoires from a few healthy adults. Libraries were prepared and TCR repertoires were sequenced by different laboratories using diverse techniques, in order to increase sequencing depth and limit assay-specific biases. Leukapheresis yielded between about 0.8 and 8.9 billion PBMCs per donor.

Using the deep immunoSEQ assay, multiplex PCR amplified TCR CDR3 regions from genomic DNA. Extracted genomic DNA from each cell subset was spread evenly across all wells of several immunoSEQ 96-well plates, with each plate serving as a replicate. For sorted subsets, each replicate PCR was loaded with around 220 ng genomic DNA, equivalent to 30,000 or so T cell genomes. Purified libraries were quantified with a Qubit 3.0 fluorometer, sized on a Bioanalyzer 2100, and re-quantified with the KAPA Library Quantification kit. Every immunoSEQ 96-well plate was sequenced on a dedicated single-read 150-cycle Illumina NextSeq 550 flow cell. As for the original processing: Because only junctional sequences without quality scores were contained in the immunoSEQ output, filtering matching that applied to full-length reads could not be performed. To assign V/J genes and CDR3, sequences were annotated using PyIR, a Python wrapper for IgBLAST v1.9, with IMGT germline references. Reads were removed for weak V/J assignments (E-value above 1e-6), missing CDR3, stop codons, out-of-frame junctions, or ambiguous translated residues. V3J clonotypes were defined by identical inferred V gene, J gene, and CDR3 amino acid sequence. Percentage overlap between repertoires was computed as shared unique clonotypes divided by the size of the smaller repertoire. RTK rarefaction, the Chao1 estimator, and Recon v2.1 estimates of unobserved clonotypes were used to assess repertoire richness. OLGA was used to compute generation probabilities for all TCRbeta clonotypes that the gDNA method yielded from a handful of donors. TCRdb holds this immuneACCESS table with in-frame rearrangements only. Some clones are missing; in checked studies, unresolved V genes explain under half, and the rest has no known cause. The V and J calls and clone size were taken over from that table, and D and trimming were inferred from the DNA. In this sample the table shows about 1.1 million clones, about four fifths of which occur a single time. Under 0.8% of the sample belongs to the ten largest clones.

This clone was found a few times. Its cognate antigen has yet to be identified. No base qualities exist here, and no much larger clone lies one base off it. Ends trimmed: V by 6 bases, J by 9 bases; bases unmatched to a gene: 4. The germline V gene encodes CDR1 KGHSH and CDR2 LQKENI. The CDR3 starts with the cysteine, ends with the phenylalanine, and has 13 residues. Of all the DNA, just the CDR3 is kept, 39 bases in frame from base 1. Healthy HIV-negative adults with no recently reported acute infections or vaccinations were included as donors. Every donor was a Caucasian adult residing in Nashville, Tennessee, USA. CD4+ T cells were enriched through magnetic negative selection, after which naive cells were positively selected on CD45RA and the remaining negative fraction served as the memory subset. Blood was obtained by leukapheresis, after which PBMCs were separated by Ficoll-Histopaque density gradient centrifugation and cryopreserved in liquid nitrogen vapor phase. Analytical flow cytometry was used to check the purity and quantity of every magnetically sorted T cell population. Genomic DNA was isolated from every sorted fraction and measured by UV absorbance on a Nanodrop 2000c.

On the study overall, not on this receptor specifically: Even with the large sequencing depth, rarefaction of the sorted-subset datasets indicated that sequencing was incomplete. Approximately 5% of naive CD4, 3% to 4% of naive CD8, approximately 2.2% of memory CD4, and 0.35% to 0.5% of memory CD8 clonotypes were shared across four donors. Because the study included a small number of donors, the genetic and exposure-history diversity represented was limited. Sampling was restricted to blood, and TCR repertoires in tissue are likely to differ from TCR repertoires in blood. Pairwise subsampling led to the expectation that sequencing depth would affect the degree of clonotype sharing among donors. Larger estimated clonotype richness was generally found for naive subsets than for memory subsets. Clonotypes shared by all four sorted-subset donors showed higher generation probabilities than non-shared clonotypes.

In this chain, TRBV18 is recombined with TRBJ2-7; 14 nucleotides in the junction match TRBD2. The origin of this receptor is a man aged 18 to 35 in good health. Some clones in this sample may be carry-over from other donors' samples. The sequencing sample was made of memory CD4+ T cells from PBMCs. Explained via the paper, the cell subset or site label denotes: CD45RA-negative fraction. This receptor carries the CDR3 CASSGLAGERQYF. The nucleotide sequence is TGTGCCAGCTCGGGACTAGCGGGAGAGCGGCAGTACTTC. Full variable domain (CDR3 extended with the reference TRBV18 and TRBJ2-7 proteins): NAGVMQNPRHLVRRRGQEARLRCSPMKGHSHVYWYRQLPEEGLKFMVYLQKENIIDESGMPKERFSAEFPKEGPSILRIQQVVRGDSAAYFCASSGLAGERQYFGPGTRLTVT.